The text below deals with one T cell receptor (beta chain). Its antigen remains unidentified. A multiplex PCR was run with 60 Vbeta primers and 13 Jbeta primers. Sequencing used immunoSEQ multiplex PCR; TCRdb keeps in-frame clones, though not all of them. The sample holds about 90,000 clones, approximately 88% seen once. This entry is derived from a study of cytomegalovirus exposure and HLA in healthy donors. Background on the study: Among 398 genotyped donors, about 80% fell in the Caucasian-associated ancestry cluster.

General observations from the study: Later work showed greater clonal expansion in HLA-associated TCR beta chains than in equally common others.

The V and J ends lost 2 bases and 1 base, in that order; junction bases with no gene match: 6. This CDR3 contains 17 residues. Germline V lookup: CDR1 MNHNS, CDR2 SASEGT. The rearrangement links TRBV6-1 to TRBJ1-3, with TRBD1 matching 9 bases. Sequencing was done on a sample of PBMCs. The sequence came from a man younger than 35 in good health and CMV-seronegative. DNA for the CDR3: TGTGCCAGCAGTGAATTCCGGGACAGGGCTTCTGGAAACACCATATATTTT. It is translated as CASSEFRDRASGNTIYF.